A single T cell receptor (beta chain) is shown here with its context. These data come from a study of blood T cell repertoires in COVID-19. Source study methods: Amplification of reference gene primers provided the estimated nucleated cell counts. TCRdb's copy holds only in-frame clones and misses some; the assay was immunoSEQ multiplex PCR. V and J calls and clone size follow that table, whereas D and trimming were derived from the DNA. This table holds some 200,000 clones, less than 90% found once. Sequenced: peripheral blood. The source is a woman aged 70-85 years with acute or convalescent COVID-19.

The CDR3 region has the DNA TGTGCCAGCAGGGACAGTTCGAGAGAGCCCCAGCATTTT. It translates to CASRDSSREPQHF. The chain carries TRBV2 and TRBJ1-5, with D tentatively TRBD1 (6 bases). V lost 6 bases, J lost 8 bases, and 14 bases lay in between. The germline gives CDR1 SNHLY, CDR2 FYNNEI. The CDR3 extends over 13 amino acids.